One sample yielded the 8 T cell receptor beta chains listed below, sequenced in a study of blood T cell repertoires in COVID-19. TCRdb's table, derived via immunoSEQ multiplex PCR, lists solely in-frame clones and lacks some. The sample comprises about 140,000 clones, about 74% of which are singletons, and over 15% rests with the top ten. Sequencing used peripheral blood. All receptors derive from a middle-aged man with acute or convalescent COVID-19.

The chain recombines TRBV4-2 with TRBJ2-3, with TRBD2 identical over 9 bases. Germline assignment: CDR1 LGHNA and CDR2 YNFKEQ. This CDR3 comprises 17 residues. V dropped 0 bases and J dropped 3; count of bases not matched to a gene: 7. CDR3 sequence reads: CASSQDWSSGGTDTQYF. Here the CDR3 DNA reads TGTGCCAGCAGCCAAGATTGGTCGAGCGGGGGGACAGATACGCAGTATTTT.

The rearrangement uses TRBV2 and TRBJ2-1, with TRBD1 as a possible D gene (5 bases). The CDR3 totals 16 residues. V dropped 4 bases and J dropped 0 bases, with 13 bases sitting between them. Germline CDR1 and CDR2: SNHLY and FYNNEI. CDR3 protein: CASSVRGTRSYNEQFF. The CDR3 region has the DNA TGTGCCAGCAGTGTAAGGGGAACCCGCTCCTACAATGAGCAGTTCTTC.

The V gene is TRBV30, the J gene TRBJ2-1; 13 bases are shared with TRBD2. The V and J ends lost 1 base and 4 bases, in that order; junction bases with no gene match: 10. Germline loops: CDR1 GTSNPN, CDR2 SVGIG (reference sequence). The CDR3 is 18 residues long. DNA for the CDR3: TGTGCCTGGAGTGCGTTTCGGACTAGCGGGGGCCCGTACAATGAGCAGTTCTTC. Translation: CAWSAFRTSGGPYNEQFF.

This rearrangement joins TRBV6-5 to TRBJ1-2; D may be TRBD1 (5 bases). Trimming stripped 6 bases from V and 8 bases from J, with 22 bases between. In germline, CDR1 is MNHEY, CDR2 SVGAGI. The CDR3 has 15 residues. CDR3 sequence: CASSFGTPGTLGYTF. CDR3 sequence (DNA): TGTGCCAGCAGCTTCGGGACTCCGGGGACGTTGGGCTACACCTTC.

The rearrangement uses TRBV2 and TRBJ2-1; a possible D gene is TRBD2 (5 bases). This CDR3 has 13 amino acids. V dropped 4 bases and J dropped 16 bases, with 20 bases sitting between them. The germline V gene has CDR1 SNHLY and CDR2 FYNNEI. CDR3 residues: CASSVEVRGFRFF. The CDR3 DNA follows: TGTGCCAGCAGTGTTGAGGTCAGAGGGTTCCGATTCTTC.

This chain joins TRBV7-6 and TRBJ1-6, with TRBD1 matching 11 bases. The CDR3 extends over 16 amino acids. Germline V gene lookup returns CDR1 SGHVS and CDR2 FNYEAQ. V was clipped by 2 bases and J by 5 bases; unmatched bases: 2. The chain's CDR3 is CASSLRTGGNNSPLHF. Written as DNA, the CDR3 is TGTGCCAGCAGCTTAAGGACAGGGGGCAATAATTCACCCCTCCACTTT.

V and J are TRBV5-5 and TRBJ1-5; the match to TRBD1 covers 7 bases. Germline loops: CDR1 SGHKS, CDR2 YYEKEE (reference sequence). This CDR3 comprises 15 residues. Trimming at V came to 1 base and at J to 6 bases, leaving 7 bases not matched to a gene. Here the CDR3 DNA reads TGTGCCAGCAGCTTGAGGCCAGGGGGACGTCAGCCCCAGCATTTT. It codes for CASSLRPGGRQPQHF.

The rearrangement links TRBV3-1 (or the pseudogene TRBV3-2) to TRBJ1-2, with a weak D call TRBD1 (6 bases). The CDR3 spans 15 residues. V gave up 0 bases and J gave up 13 bases, with 21 bases separating them. The germline V gene encodes CDR1 LGHDT and CDR2 YNNKEL (reference sequence). DNA for the CDR3: TGTGCCAGCAGCCAAGATATTGGGCCAGGGGATTCCCCCACCTTC. Encoded protein: CASSQDIGPGDSPTF.